These T cell receptor beta chains were read from a single sample in a study of regulatory T cells in long-lasting Graves disease. TCRdb re-derived calls from the multiplex PCR reads in MiXCR, one entry per CDR3 protein. The data contain about 450,000 distinct CDR3 sequences, 20% to 30% of them singletons. Sample: peripheral blood mononuclear cells (PBMCs), taken when the disease was refractory, from a patient treated with antithyroid drugs. These receptors were obtained from a female donor with Graves disease. CDR3s include the opening cysteine and the closing phenylalanine or tryptophan. D genes are given only for firm matches. A clone size is listed for some rows: how often the clone was seen (once, few, many), or a class if it is expanded.

TRBV20-1	.	TRBJ2-3	.	TGCAGTGCTAGAGATTGGGGGAGAGGGGGCACAGATACGCAGTATTTT	CSARDWGRGGTDTQYF
TRBV5-1	.	TRBJ2-2	.	TGCGCCAGCAGCGTGACAATTGGCGGGGAGCTGTTTTTT	CASSVTIGGELFF
TRBV19	.	TRBJ1-5	.	TGTGCCAGGATCGATAGCCAGGAGAGTAGCAATCAGCCCCAGCATTTT	CARIDSQESSNQPQHF
TRBV7-9	.	TRBJ2-5	few	TGTGCCAGCAGAACTACGTACCAAGAGACCCAGTACTTC	CASRTTYQETQYF
TRBV6-2/TRBV6-3	.	TRBJ2-7	few	TGTGCCAGCGGGCTACCCACCTACGAGCAGTACTTC	CASGLPTYEQYF
TRBV28	TRBD1	TRBJ2-7	many	TGTGCCAGCAGTGGACGGGACAGGGTCCACGAGCAGTACTTC	CASSGRDRVHEQYF
TRBV20-1	.	TRBJ2-2	.	TGCAGTGCTAGAGGACTAGTTGACGGGGAGCTGTTTTTT	CSARGLVDGELFF
TRBV12-3/TRBV12-4	.	TRBJ1-5	many	TGTGCCAGCAGTTTGCGAAGGTTTAATCAGCCCCAGCATTTT	CASSLRRFNQPQHF
TRBV19	.	TRBJ1-5	.	TGTGCCAGTAGTCCCGTGGGGGAAGGACAGCCCCAGCATTTT	CASSPVGEGQPQHF
TRBV29-1	TRBD1	TRBJ2-7	.	TGCAGCGTCCGGGACAGGGGTAGCGAGCAGTACTTC	CSVRDRGSEQYF
TRBV20-1	TRBD2	TRBJ2-7	.	TGCAGTGCTAATCCTAGCGGGAGGGCCTGGGAGCAGTACTTC	CSANPSGRAWEQYF
TRBV29-1	.	TRBJ2-2	.	TGTGTCGTAGGCACCGGGGAGCTGTTTTTT	CVVGTGELFF
TRBV9	.	TRBJ2-5	.	TGTGCCAGCAGCCCTTACCCTCAAGAGACCCAGTACTTC	CASSPYPQETQYF
TRBV3-1	.	TRBJ2-1	.	TGTGCCAGCAGCTCCCGAGGGACAATTCCAGATGAGCAGTTCTTC	CASSSRGTIPDEQFF
TRBV25-1	.	TRBJ2-1	.	TGTGCCAGCAGTGTAGGAAGCTACAATGAGCAGTTCTTC	CASSVGSYNEQFF
TRBV7-2	TRBD2	TRBJ2-7	many	TGTGCCAGCACCAACGGGGAGCGGGAGGTGCAGTACTTC	CASTNGEREVQYF
TRBV28	.	TRBJ1-2	many	TGTGCCAGCAGTTTAGGGAAGGTCAGCTATGGCTACACCTTC	CASSLGKVSYGYTF
TRBV4-3	.	TRBJ1-1	few	TGCGCCAGCAGCCAAGATTTCCAGGGACTGACTGAAGCTTTCTTT	CASSQDFQGLTEAFF
TRBV2	TRBD1	TRBJ1-4	many	TGTGCCAGCATTACGGACAGGGGCCGCAACGATGAAAAACTGTTTTTT	CASITDRGRNDEKLFF
TRBV18	TRBD2	TRBJ2-7	once	TGTGCCAGCTCCGGGGGGGGAACCCTCTACGAGCAGTACTTC	CASSGGGTLYEQYF
TRBV14	.	TRBJ1-1	few	TGTGCCAGCAGCCAAGGGCGCAGTAACACTGAAGCTTTCTTT	CASSQGRSNTEAFF
TRBV27	TRBD1	TRBJ2-5	.	TGTGCCAGCAGTTTAAGGACAGGTCATCCGACGGAGACCCAGTACTTC	CASSLRTGHPTETQYF
TRBV5-1	.	TRBJ2-7	.	TGCGCCAGCAGCCGATTAAGGTCCGAACTCTACGAGCAGTACTTC	CASSRLRSELYEQYF
TRBV13	TRBD1	TRBJ2-5	.	TGTGCCAGCAGCGTTTCGGGACAGGGGAAAGAGACCCAGTACTTC	CASSVSGQGKETQYF
TRBV2	.	TRBJ1-5	many	TGTGCCAGCAGTCCCATTGGAGGGAAAAATAGTCAGCCCCAGCATTTT	CASSPIGGKNSQPQHF
TRBV3-1	.	TRBJ1-2	.	TGTGCCAGCAGCCCACTCACAAAAAGCTATGGCTACACCTTC	CASSPLTKSYGYTF
TRBV7-8	.	TRBJ2-7	.	TGTGCCAGCACCTTTAGGAGACGGATCTCCTACGAGCAGTACTTC	CASTFRRRISYEQYF
TRBV6-2/TRBV6-3	.	TRBJ2-5	few	TGTGCCAGCAGCCAAGACGCGAGGTTCCAGTACTTC	CASSQDARFQYF
TRBV20-1	.	TRBJ1-1	.	TGCAGTGCTAGGAGCCAGGGGACCACTGAAGCTTTCTTT	CSARSQGTTEAFF
TRBV6-1	.	TRBJ1-5	.	TGTGCCAGCAGACCCAACAGAAATCAGCCCCAGCATTTT	CASRPNRNQPQHF
TRBV28	TRBD2	TRBJ2-5	many	TGTGCCAGCAGCCGCCGGACTAGCGGACAAGAGACCCAGTACTTC	CASSRRTSGQETQYF
TRBV20-1	.	TRBJ1-2	.	TGCAGCGGGACCTTAAACTATGGCTACACCTTC	CSGTLNYGYTF